The rows below give T cell receptor beta chains drawn from one sample of a study of CD8 T cells in Susac syndrome. Each CDR3 protein gets one entry after TCRdb re-called the immunoSEQ multiplex PCR reads with MiXCR. The sample shows 200,000 to 250,000 distinct CDR3 sequences, about 94% of them seen only once. Sequencing input: CD8+ T cells from PBMCs. Receptors originate from a human donor with multiple sclerosis. Each CDR3 is given with its conserved first and last residue. D genes are given only for firm matches. Where a row states a size, it is once, few, many or the class of an expanded clone; other rows omit it.

V: TRBV29-1; D: .; J: TRBJ1-2; size: .; DNA: TGCAGCGCCCCTGGGGGAGTAACCCCGACCGGCTATGGCTACACCTTC; CDR3: CSAPGGVTPTGYGYTF
V: TRBV19; D: .; J: TRBJ2-5; size: .; DNA: TGTGCCAGTGCCCTTAGACGGGGGCGCCAAGAGACCCAGTACTTC; CDR3: CASALRRGRQETQYF
V: TRBV11-2; D: .; J: TRBJ2-1; size: .; DNA: TGTGCCAGCAGCTTAGTCTGGGATGAGCAGTTCTTC; CDR3: CASSLVWDEQFF
V: TRBV29-1; D: TRBD2; J: TRBJ2-7; size: once; DNA: TGCAGCATCCGGACTAGCGGATACTACGAGCAGTACTTC; CDR3: CSIRTSGYYEQYF
V: TRBV7-6; D: .; J: TRBJ2-4; size: .; DNA: TGTGCCAGCAGCTTAGGCCCAGCGGTACTTAAAAACATTCAGTACTTC; CDR3: CASSLGPAVLKNIQYF
V: TRBV6-1; D: .; J: TRBJ2-5; size: .; DNA: TGTGCCAGCAGTGAGCACCGACACCAAGAGACCCAGTACTTC; CDR3: CASSEHRHQETQYF
V: TRBV19; D: TRBD1; J: TRBJ1-5; size: .; DNA: TGTGCCAGTAGCTACAGGGGGCGTCCAAGCAATCAGCCCCAGCATTTT; CDR3: CASSYRGRPSNQPQHF
V: TRBV19; D: TRBD2; J: TRBJ2-3; size: .; DNA: TGTGCCAGTAGTATGGGACTAGCCGGGACAGATACGCAGTATTTT; CDR3: CASSMGLAGTDTQYF
V: TRBV7-9; D: TRBD1; J: TRBJ1-1; size: .; DNA: TGTGCCAGCAGCTTAGGACAGGGAGAGAACACTGAAGCTTTCTTT; CDR3: CASSLGQGENTEAFF
V: TRBV7-9; D: TRBD2; J: TRBJ2-1; size: .; DNA: TGTGCCAGCAGACCAGAAGCGGGAGTCTCCTACAATGAGCAGTTCTTC; CDR3: CASRPEAGVSYNEQFF
V: TRBV6-2/TRBV6-3; D: .; J: TRBJ2-3; size: .; DNA: TGTGCCAGCAGTTATACGGGAAGTTTCACAGATACGCAGTATTTT; CDR3: CASSYTGSFTDTQYF